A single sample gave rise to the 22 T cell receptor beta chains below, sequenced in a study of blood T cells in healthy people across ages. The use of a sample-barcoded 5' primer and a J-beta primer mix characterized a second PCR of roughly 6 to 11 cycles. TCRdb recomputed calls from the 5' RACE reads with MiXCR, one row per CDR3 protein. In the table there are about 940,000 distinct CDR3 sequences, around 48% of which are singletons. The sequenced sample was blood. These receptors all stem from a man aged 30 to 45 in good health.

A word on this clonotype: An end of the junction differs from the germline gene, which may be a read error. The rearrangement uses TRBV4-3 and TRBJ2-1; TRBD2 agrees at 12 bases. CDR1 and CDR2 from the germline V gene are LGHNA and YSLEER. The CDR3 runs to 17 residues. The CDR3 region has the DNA TGCGCCAGCGGCCAAGAGGTTCTAGCGGGGGGGAGGTATGAGCAGTTCTTC. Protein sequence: CASGQEVLAGGRYEQFF.

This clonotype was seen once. In DNA, the CDR3 is TGTGCCAGCAGCCAAGGGGCAGGCTCTGGAAACACCATATATTTT. It codes for CASSQGAGSGNTIYF. The V call is TRBV4-2, the J call TRBJ1-3; D is ambiguous. The CDR3 is made up of 15 amino acids. Germline values: CDR1 LGHNA, CDR2 YNFKEQ. The ends were cut back, 1 base at V and 0 bases at J, with 7 bases in the middle.

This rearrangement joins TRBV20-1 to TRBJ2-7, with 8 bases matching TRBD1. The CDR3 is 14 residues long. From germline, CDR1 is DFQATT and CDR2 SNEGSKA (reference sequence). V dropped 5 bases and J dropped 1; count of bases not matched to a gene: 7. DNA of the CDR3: TGCAGTGCTGGGGCCGGGACAGGTTCCTACGAGCAGTACTTC. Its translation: CSAGAGTGSYEQYF.

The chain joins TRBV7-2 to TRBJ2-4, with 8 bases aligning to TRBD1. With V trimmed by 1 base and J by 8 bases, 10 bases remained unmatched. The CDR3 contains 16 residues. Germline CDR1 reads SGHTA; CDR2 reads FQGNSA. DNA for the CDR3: TGTGCCAGCAGCTTAGGATACAGGGGGTTTTCGGACATTCAGTACTTC. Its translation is CASSLGYRGFSDIQYF. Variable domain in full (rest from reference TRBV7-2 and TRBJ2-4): GAGVSQSPSNKVTEKGKDVELRCDPISGHTALYWYRQSLGQGLEFLIYFQGNSAPDKSGLPSDRFSAERTGGSVSTLTIQRTQQEDSAVYLCASSLGYRGFSDIQYFGAGTRLSVL.

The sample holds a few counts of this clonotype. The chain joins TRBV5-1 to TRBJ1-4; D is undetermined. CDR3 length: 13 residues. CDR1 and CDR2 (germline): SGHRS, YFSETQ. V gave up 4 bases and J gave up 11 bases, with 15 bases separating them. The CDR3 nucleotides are TGCGCCAGCAGCGGACCCGACTTGGGGAAACTGTTTTTT. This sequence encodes CASSGPDLGKLFF.

The CDR3 loop is CASSLAGLPTYEQYF. CDR3 nucleotides: TGTGCCAGCAGCTTAGCAGGGCTTCCAACCTACGAGCAGTACTTC. This chain links TRBV13 with TRBJ2-7; D is perhaps TRBD1 (5 bases). Trimming stripped 1 base from V and 2 bases from J, with 12 bases between. CDR3 length: 15 residues. Per germline, CDR1 PRHDT and CDR2 FYEKMQ (reference sequence).

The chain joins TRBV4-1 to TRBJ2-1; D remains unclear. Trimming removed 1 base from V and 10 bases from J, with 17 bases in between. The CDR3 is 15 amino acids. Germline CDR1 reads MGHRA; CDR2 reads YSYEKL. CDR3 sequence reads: CASSQGVPPSYEQFF. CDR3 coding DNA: TGCGCCAGCAGCCAAGGTGTCCCCCCATCCTACGAGCAGTTCTTC.

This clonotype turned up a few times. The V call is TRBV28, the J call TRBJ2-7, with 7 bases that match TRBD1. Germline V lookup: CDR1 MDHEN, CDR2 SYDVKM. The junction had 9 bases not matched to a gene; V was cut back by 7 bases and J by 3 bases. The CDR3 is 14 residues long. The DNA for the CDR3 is TGTGCCAGCACCTCTACAGGGGAAGGCTACGAGCAGTACTTC. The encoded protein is CASTSTGEGYEQYF.

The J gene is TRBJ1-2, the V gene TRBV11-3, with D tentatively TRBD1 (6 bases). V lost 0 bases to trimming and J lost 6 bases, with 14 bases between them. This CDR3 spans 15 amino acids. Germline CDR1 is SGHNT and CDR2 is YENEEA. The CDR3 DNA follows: TGTGCCAGCAGCTTAGATCAAGGCAGGGGACATGGCTACACCTTC. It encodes CASSLDQGRGHGYTF.

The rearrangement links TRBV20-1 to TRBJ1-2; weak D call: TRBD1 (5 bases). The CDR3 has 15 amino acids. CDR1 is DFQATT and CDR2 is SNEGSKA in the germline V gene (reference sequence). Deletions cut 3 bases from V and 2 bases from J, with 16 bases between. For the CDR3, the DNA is TGCAGTGCTAGTAATGTCAGGGTAGCCAACTATGGCTACACCTTC. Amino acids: CSASNVRVANYGYTF.

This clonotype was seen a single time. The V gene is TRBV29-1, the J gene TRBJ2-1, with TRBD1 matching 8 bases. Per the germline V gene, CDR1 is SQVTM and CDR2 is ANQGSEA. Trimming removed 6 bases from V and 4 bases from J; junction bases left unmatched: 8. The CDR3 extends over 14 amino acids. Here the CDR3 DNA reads TGCAGCGTCCTGACAGGGGACGGGTACAATGAGCAGTTCTTC. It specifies CSVLTGDGYNEQFF.

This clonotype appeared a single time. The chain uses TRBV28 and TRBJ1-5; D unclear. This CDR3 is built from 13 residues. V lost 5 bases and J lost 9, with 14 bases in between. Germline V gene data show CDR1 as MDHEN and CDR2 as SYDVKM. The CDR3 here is CASSTEGYRPQHF. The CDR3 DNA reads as TGTGCCAGCAGTACCGAAGGGTATCGGCCCCAGCATTTT.

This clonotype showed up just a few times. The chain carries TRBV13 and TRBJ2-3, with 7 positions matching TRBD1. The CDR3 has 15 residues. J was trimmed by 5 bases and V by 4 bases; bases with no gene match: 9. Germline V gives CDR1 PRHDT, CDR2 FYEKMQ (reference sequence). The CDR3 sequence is CASSSRQGRGDTQYF. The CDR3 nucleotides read TGTGCCAGCAGCTCTAGACAGGGACGGGGAGATACGCAGTATTTT.

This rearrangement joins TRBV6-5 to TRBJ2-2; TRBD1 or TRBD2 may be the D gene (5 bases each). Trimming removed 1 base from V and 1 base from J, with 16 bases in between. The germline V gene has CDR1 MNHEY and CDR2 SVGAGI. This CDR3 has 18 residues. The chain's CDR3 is CASSYLKQGPKNTGELFF. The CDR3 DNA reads TGTGCCAGCAGTTACTTAAAGCAGGGACCTAAGAACACCGGGGAGCTGTTTTTT.

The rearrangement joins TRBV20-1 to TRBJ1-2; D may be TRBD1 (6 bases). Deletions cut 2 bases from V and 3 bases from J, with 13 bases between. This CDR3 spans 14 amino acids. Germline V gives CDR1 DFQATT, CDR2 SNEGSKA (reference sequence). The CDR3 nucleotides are TGCAGTGCTAGATATGGGGGGCAAGACTATGGCTACACCTTC. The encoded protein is CSARYGGQDYGYTF.

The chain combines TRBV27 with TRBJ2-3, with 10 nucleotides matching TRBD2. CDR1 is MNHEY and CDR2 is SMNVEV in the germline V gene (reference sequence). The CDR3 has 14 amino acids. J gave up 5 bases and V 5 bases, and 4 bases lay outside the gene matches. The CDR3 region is CASSPRLAGDTQYF. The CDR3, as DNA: TGTGCCAGCAGTCCAAGACTAGCGGGAGATACGCAGTATTTT.

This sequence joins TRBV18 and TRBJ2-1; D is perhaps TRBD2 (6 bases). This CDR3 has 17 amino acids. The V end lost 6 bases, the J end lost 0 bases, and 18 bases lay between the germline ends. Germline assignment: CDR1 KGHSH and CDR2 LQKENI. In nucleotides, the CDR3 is TGTGCCAGCTCGCACCGAGGGGACGGGAGCTCCTACAATGAGCAGTTCTTC. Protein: CASSHRGDGSSYNEQFF.

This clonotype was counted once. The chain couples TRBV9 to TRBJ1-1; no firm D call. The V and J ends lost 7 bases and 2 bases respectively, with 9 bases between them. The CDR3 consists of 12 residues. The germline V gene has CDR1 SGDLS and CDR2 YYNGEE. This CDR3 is CASGSLNTEAFF. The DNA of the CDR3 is TGTGCCAGCGGCAGTCTCAACACTGAAGCTTTCTTT.

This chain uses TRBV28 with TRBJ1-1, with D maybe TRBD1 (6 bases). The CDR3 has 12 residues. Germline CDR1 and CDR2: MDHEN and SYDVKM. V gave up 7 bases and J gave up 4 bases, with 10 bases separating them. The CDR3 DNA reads TGTGCCAGCAAGCGGGGGCTCACTGAAGCTTTCTTT. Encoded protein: CASKRGLTEAFF.

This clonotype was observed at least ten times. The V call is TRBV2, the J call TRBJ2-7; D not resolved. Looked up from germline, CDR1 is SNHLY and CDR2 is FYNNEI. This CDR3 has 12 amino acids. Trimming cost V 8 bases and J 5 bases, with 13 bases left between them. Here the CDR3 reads CASRRQADEQYF. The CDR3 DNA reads TGTGCCAGCCGGCGCCAGGCCGACGAGCAGTACTTC.

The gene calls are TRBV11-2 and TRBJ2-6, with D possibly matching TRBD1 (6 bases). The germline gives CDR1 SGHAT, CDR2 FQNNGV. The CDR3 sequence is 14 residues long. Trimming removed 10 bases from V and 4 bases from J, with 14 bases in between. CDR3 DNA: TGTGCCATCTCACAGGGATTGGGGGCCAACGTCCTGACTTTC. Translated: CAISQGLGANVLTF.

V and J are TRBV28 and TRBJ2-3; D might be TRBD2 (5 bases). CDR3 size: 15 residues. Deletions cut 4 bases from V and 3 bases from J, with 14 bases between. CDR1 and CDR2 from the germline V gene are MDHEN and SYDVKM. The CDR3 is CASSSAGSRTDTQYF. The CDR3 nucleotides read TGTGCCAGCAGTTCCGCGGGCTCCAGGACAGATACGCAGTATTTT.